This T cell receptor (beta chain) came from a study of cytomegalovirus exposure and HLA in healthy donors (dated by TCRdb to about 2017). Study-level background: An earlier analysis of 587 of the donors reported around 280 Gb of sequence data and 117 million unique TCR beta sequences obtained from about 170 million T cells. Rather than using new phenotypic data, the later analysis identified candidate immune exposures from TCR beta sequences and from how often those sequences occurred across donors. Donor age, sex, ethnicity and CMV serostatus were collected together with the repertoire data. The study aimed to test whether signatures of past pathogen exposure could be identified by cataloging public T cell receptors. A separate validation cohort of about 110 different subjects was used in addition to the 666-subject first cohort. To predict cytomegalovirus infection status, the study combined high-throughput TCR immunosequencing, statistical association of individual TCRs with disease status, and machine learning. Using immunosequencing, the study profiled T cell repertoires from 500 to 800 subjects and related those repertoires to cytomegalovirus serostatus. A later analysis re-analyzed previously published TCR beta repertoires from 666 donors and added high-resolution HLA genotyping to study TCR occurrence patterns. Among the approximately 400 genotyped donors, around 79% belonged to the genetic ancestry cluster associated with self-reported Caucasian donors. Five DR-DQ haplotypes were treated as single units for association and clustering because of strong linkage in the cohort. HLA typing covered class I and class II loci at four-digit resolution. An earlier analysis of some 600 of the donors applied high-throughput TCR beta sequencing to assess whether each TCR beta V gene segment acted as functional or pseudogenic. Roughly 300 gigabases of sequencing data and tens of millions of unique TCR sequences were included in an early release covering about 620 HLA-typed donors. The number of typed donors differed by locus: about 629-630 for A, B, C, DRB1 and DQB1; approximately 520 for DQA1; around 610 for DPA1; and about 450 for DPB1. All discovery cohort repertoires had been generated on a single sequencing platform. Genome-wide SNP genotypes for about 55% of the 666 donors were used in a later genetic analysis, which treated that subset as a discovery cohort. Among around 400 genotyped donors of the cohort, an average of 235,054 unique TCR beta nucleotide sequences were sequenced per donor, about a sixth of them non-productive. Results and caveats for the whole study, not just this receptor: Cytomegalovirus status was reported to be diagnosed by the classifier with high specificity and sensitivity in both the original and validation cohorts. A later analysis found that HLA-associated TCR beta chains were more clonally expanded and had lower generation probabilities than equally common non-associated chains. Because some donors lacked HLA typing at each locus, the association tests relied only on the typed subset. According to a later analysis, TCR association rates differed among HLA loci, with DRB1 alleles showing the most associated TCRs and HLA-C alleles showing the fewest. In this cohort, only TCR beta chains were sequenced, and detectable features were limited by the absence of alpha or paired-chain data. A later genetic analysis associated a missense DCLRE1C variant with V-gene and J-gene trimming of TCR beta chains, and an independent cohort replicated the association. The study gave a list of more than 150 TCR beta chains associated with cytomegalovirus. The presence/absence analyses assumed that sequencing depth was roughly uniform across donors, and that assumption may not be true. A later genetic analysis reported fewer N-insertions in productive TCRs among donors in an Asian-associated ancestry cluster than the roughly 620-donor mean. When HLA alleles, especially DR and DQ, strongly co-occurred, attributing TCR associations to individual alleles was difficult. A further reported finding was that TCR beta sequences accurately predicted the HLA-A and HLA-B alleles for most subjects in the first cohort. In an earlier analysis of around 600 of the donors, most TCR beta V segments were observed in productive rearrangements about 90% or about 30% of the time, broadly matching IMGT annotations. Approximately 16 rarely observed V segments, including chromosome 9 orphons, were excluded from the earlier analysis of some 590 of the donors because counts were too low. The 87-base-pair reads could not distinguish some IMGT-functional V segments, including TRBV6-2 and TRBV6-3, so those segments were excluded. The only immune exposure information available for the cohort was CMV serostatus. The authors suggested that the approach could potentially be generalized to other disease states and immunological phenotypes. In a later analysis, most CMV-associated TCR beta chains were found to appear HLA-restricted, with HLA associations seemingly driven largely by CMV exposure. A later analysis associated about 18,000 TCR beta sequences with specific HLA alleles at a false discovery rate of 0.05. The sequencing pipeline was judged likely to have produced a cluster of highly shared sequence variants as a technical artifact. Across donors, most TCR sequences were observed very rarely, whereas some public TCRs were present in many individuals. According to a later analysis, parvovirus B19, influenza, CMV and Epstein-Barr virus appeared linked to several top co-occurrence clusters. Three of the identified cytomegalovirus-associated TCR beta chains were confirmed in vitro to be specific for cytomegalovirus antigens. Correlated functional status among segregating V segments might reflect linkage disequilibrium, but an unknown experimental factor could not be ruled out.

Taken from the germline V gene, the CDR1 and CDR2 loops are SNHLY and FYNNEI. Counted from cysteine to phenylalanine, this CDR3 has 16 amino acids. Only the CDR3 DNA is retained, 48 bases long and in frame from the first base. Trimming removed 3 bases from V and 3 bases from J; the gene matches leave 6 bases unexplained. Libraries were built with the immunoSEQ multiplex PCR assay. For the multiplex PCR, a mixture combining 60 forward primers for TCR Vbeta segments and 13 reverse primers for TCR Jbeta segments was used. The CDR3 region of rearranged TCR beta genes was amplified from genomic DNA by a multiplex PCR assay. The amplified TCR beta libraries were sequenced on the Illumina HiSeq System as 87-base-pair reads. The published analysis was carried out like this. A later analysis tallied around 80 million unique TCR beta chains across the 666 repertoires, and roughly 11 million of those chains were shared by two or more donors. Raw reads were error-corrected and collapsed into unique sequences with a nearest-neighbor algorithm that merged closely related sequences to remove PCR and sequencing errors. V, D and J gene segments were assigned by aligning CDR3 sequences to IMGT reference sequences. For a sequence to be retained, a match of at least six nucleotides to both a V gene segment and a J gene segment was required. A rearrangement was called productive if the CDR3 had no stop codons and remained in frame with V and J, and every other rearrangement was called non-productive. CDR3 was defined according to IMGT convention as the region running from the second conserved V-encoded cysteine to the conserved J-encoded phenylalanine. The earlier analysis of about 620 of the donors excluded sequences that lacked an unambiguous match to a single V gene segment. An earlier analysis of just under 600 of the donors called V segments functional above 56.7% productive rearrangements and segregating when the between-donor standard deviation exceeded 5%. A statistical classification framework was developed to diagnose cytomegalovirus status using the catalog of TCR beta chain sequences. In a later analysis, TCR nucleotide sequences were compared against IMGT/GENE-DB human TR gene sequences so that V and J genes could be assigned. The TCRdist pipeline was used in a later analysis to assign CDR3 sequences and most-parsimonious VDJ recombination scenarios. In a later analysis, each TCR beta chain was defined by its CDR3 amino acid sequence together with its V-gene family, and reads without a unique V-gene family were excluded. A later analysis removed 600 or so highly shared, low-generation-probability nucleotide sequences to deal with suspected cross-contamination and a sequencing artifact. In a later analysis, a clonal expansion index was calculated for each public chain from normalized within-repertoire ranks of inferred template counts. In a later analysis, generation probabilities were computed using a VDJ recombination model fitted to out-of-frame rearrangements, and the results were checked against IGoR. In a later analysis, hypergeometric tests were used to score TCR-TCR, TCR-HLA and TCR-CMV co-occurrence, with a repertoire-size bias correction applied to TCR pairs. To estimate false discovery rates, a later analysis permuted the HLA or CMV assignments 20 times. A later analysis grouped co-occurring TCRs with DBSCAN, adding TCRdist sequence similarity when clustering within HLA-allele-positive subsets. Repertoires with fewer than 30,000 or more than 120,000 public chains, plus five repertoires with anomalous nucleotide sharing, were excluded from co-occurrence clustering. TCRdb stores this immuneACCESS table with in-frame sequences only. Part of the clones is absent; in the studies checked, under half of the shortfall reflects unresolved V genes, and no reason is known for the rest. The D gene and trimming were derived from the DNA, and the V and J assignments and clone size from that table. This sample has about 200,000 clones in its table, and 75% to 90% of those were observed once. The top ten hold 5.5% to 7% of the sample.

The cohort was made up of approximately 700 healthy bone marrow donors. At the time of sampling, every cohort member was nominally healthy, though immune exposures that went unrecorded were likely present. The donor tested CMV seropositive, placing the donor among the roughly 300 seropositive members of the cohort. Each donor provided a peripheral blood sample, and peripheral blood mononuclear cells were used for TCR beta sequencing. The Qiagen DNeasy Blood Extraction Kit was used to extract genomic DNA from the blood cell samples. Remarks on this clone: The target of this receptor is not known. Base qualities are not at hand, and no much larger clone is one base apart.

Sequenced input: PBMCs. In this chain, TRBV2 is recombined with TRBJ2-2, with 8 bases aligning to TRBD2. This TCR derives from a woman between 50 and 59 years old in good health and CMV-seropositive. The DNA sequence is TGTGCCAGCAGTGACCTAAGCGGGAGAGACACCGGGGAGCTGTTTTTT. Translated, this is CASSDLSGRDTGELFF.